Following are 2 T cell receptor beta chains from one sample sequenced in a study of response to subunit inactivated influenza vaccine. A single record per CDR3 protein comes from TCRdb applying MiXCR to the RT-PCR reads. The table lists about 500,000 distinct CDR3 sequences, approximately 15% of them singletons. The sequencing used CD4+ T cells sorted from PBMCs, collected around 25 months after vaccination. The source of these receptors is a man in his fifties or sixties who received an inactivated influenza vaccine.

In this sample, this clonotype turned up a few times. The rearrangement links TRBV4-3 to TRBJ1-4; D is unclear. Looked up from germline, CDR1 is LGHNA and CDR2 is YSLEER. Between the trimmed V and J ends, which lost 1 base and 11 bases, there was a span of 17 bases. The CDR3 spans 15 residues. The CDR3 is CASSQGTGLLAKLFF. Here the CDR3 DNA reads TGCGCCAGCAGCCAAGGGACCGGACTTTTGGCCAAACTGTTTTTT.

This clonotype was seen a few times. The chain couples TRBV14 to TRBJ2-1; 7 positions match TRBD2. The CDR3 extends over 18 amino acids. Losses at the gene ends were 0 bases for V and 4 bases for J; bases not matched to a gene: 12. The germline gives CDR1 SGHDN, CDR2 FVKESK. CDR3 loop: CASSQDLVRGGVYNEQFF. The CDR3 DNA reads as TGTGCCAGCAGCCAAGATCTTGTTCGCGGGGGAGTATACAATGAGCAGTTCTTC.